The 14 T cell receptor beta chains presented below share a single source sample, sequenced in a study of T-cell reconstitution after alpha-beta-depleted transplantation in children. Unique molecular identifiers were incorporated when the TCRbeta library was constructed. TCRdb reprocessed the PCR reads via MiXCR and lists one record per CDR3 protein. The data contain about 610,000 distinct CDR3 sequences, about 10% of them singletons. Sequences were derived from PBMCs from the stem cell graft donor, sampled from the stem cell graft. The receptors stem from a human donor who donated a stem cell graft to a child with acute myeloid leukemia.

This clonotype was seen at least ten times. The chain employs TRBV6-2 or TRBV6-3 and TRBJ2-1, with a possible D match to TRBD2 (5 bases). Germline V gene sequence: CDR1 MNHEY, CDR2 SVGEGT. Trimming removed 7 bases from V and 7 bases from J, with 14 bases in between. The CDR3 contains 13 residues. The CDR3 bases are TGTGCCAGCAATTCGCCGGGGAAGAATGAGCAGTTCTTC. Translating it yields CASNSPGKNEQFF.

This clonotype was recorded a few times. The chain combines TRBV4-3 with TRBJ1-5, with D possibly TRBD1 on 6 matching bases. The germline V gene encodes CDR1 LGHNA and CDR2 YSLEER. The V end lost 1 base, the J end lost 7 bases, and 14 bases lay between the germline ends. This CDR3 is 15 amino acids long. The CDR3 coding sequence is TGCGCCAGCAGCCAAGTCTTGGGGGCCAGGCAGCCCCAGCATTTT. Translating gives CASSQVLGARQPQHF.

This clonotype was seen a handful of times. The chain employs TRBV6-6 and TRBJ1-5; 7 bases are a match to TRBD1. The V gene's germline CDR1 is MNHNY and CDR2 SVGAGI (reference sequence). This CDR3 region has 12 residues. Unmatched junction bases numbered 3, after V lost 8 bases and J lost 5 bases. The CDR3 DNA reads TGTGCCAGCGGGCAGGGGGATCAGCCCCAGCATTTT. It codes for CASGQGDQPQHF.

This clonotype was detected a few times. The V call is TRBV5-8, the J call TRBJ1-4, with 9 bases lining up with TRBD1. The V gene's germline CDR1 is SGHTS and CDR2 YDEGEE. Germline trimming cut 4 bases from V and 5 bases from J; bases unmatched to any gene: 6. This CDR3 has 15 residues. CDR3: CASSPRGQGNEKLFF. Here the CDR3 DNA reads TGTGCCAGCAGCCCGAGGGGACAGGGAAATGAAAAACTGTTTTTT.

This clonotype was observed many times. At one of its ends the junction is not consistent with the germline gene, which may arise from a read error. V is TRBV7-7 and J is TRBJ2-1; TRBD2 aligns across 11 bases. The germline V gene encodes CDR1 SSHAT and CDR2 FNYEAQ (reference sequence). The length of the CDR3 is 13 residues. CDR3 sequence (DNA): TGTGCTAGCAGCGTCGGGACTAGCGGTGAGCAGTTCTTC. Residues: CASSVGTSGEQFF.

The V and J genes are TRBV29-1 and TRBJ1-1, with 9 bases fitting TRBD1. V lost 7 bases and J lost 5; bases outside the gene matches: 8. From germline, CDR1 is SQVTM and CDR2 ANQGSEA. The CDR3 is made up of 13 amino acids. CDR3 nucleotides: TGCAGCGCTGGGACAGGGATGGTTACTGAAGCTTTCTTT. Residues: CSAGTGMVTEAFF.

CDR3 in amino acids: CASSLGPNSEELFF. The CDR3 nucleotides are TGTGCCAGCAGCTTAGGTCCCAATTCGGAGGAGCTGTTTTTT. This chain joins TRBV7-2 and TRBJ2-2; D not resolved. Trimming stripped 1 base from V and 10 bases from J, with 13 bases between. Germline CDR1 is SGHTA and CDR2 is FQGNSA. The CDR3 spans 14 residues.

The genes are TRBV25-1 and TRBJ2-7, with D possibly matching TRBD1 (6 bases). The germline CDR1 and CDR2 sequences are MGHDK and SYGVNS. This CDR3 contains 14 residues. The V end was cut by 10 bases, the J end by 3 bases, with 19 bases between. This CDR3 reads CATAAGTLFYEQYF. DNA of the CDR3: TGTGCCACCGCAGCCGGGACACTCTTCTACGAGCAGTACTTC.

This clonotype was seen more than once but under ten times. V is TRBV6-2 or TRBV6-3 and J is TRBJ2-7; 8 bases fit TRBD1. The J segment lost 2 bases and the V segment lost 8 bases, leaving 5 bases of the junction unmatched. Germline-derived CDR1 and CDR2 are MNHEY and SVGEGT. This CDR3 is built from 13 residues. The CDR3: CASLDRAPYEQYF. CDR3 in DNA: TGTGCCAGCCTGGACAGGGCGCCCTACGAGCAGTACTTC.

This clonotype was counted a few times. The V and J genes are TRBV6-5 and TRBJ2-7, with TRBD1 as a possible D gene (6 bases). The CDR3 sequence is 12 residues long. Germline V CDR1 and CDR2: MNHEY, SVGAGI. V dropped 2 bases and J dropped 12 bases, with 14 bases sitting between them. For the CDR3, the DNA is TGTGCCAGCAGTTACCCGGACGGGACATCGTACTTC. It codes for CASSYPDGTSYF.

This clonotype was counted many times. The chain carries TRBV9 and TRBJ2-1, with 11 bases that match TRBD2. V gave up 2 bases and J gave up 10 bases; unmatched junction bases: 8. This CDR3 has 15 amino acids. The germline CDR1 and CDR2 sequences are SGDLS and YYNGEE. CDR3 amino acids: CASSVRSGRASEQFF. The DNA of the CDR3 is TGTGCCAGCAGCGTTCGTAGCGGGAGGGCCAGCGAGCAGTTCTTC.

In this sample, this clonotype turned up a few times. J is TRBJ2-4 and V is TRBV7-9, with TRBD1 identical over 8 bases. The CDR3 has 13 amino acids. V lost 3 bases and J lost 7; bases outside the gene matches: 2. Germline CDR1 reads SEHNR; CDR2 reads FQNEAQ (reference sequence). The CDR3 region has the DNA TGTGCCAGCAGCTTCCAGGGGGCGAACATTCAGTACTTC. The encoded protein is CASSFQGANIQYF.

This clonotype was seen more than once but under ten times. The chain combines TRBV20-1 with TRBJ2-7; 12 bases map to TRBD1. CDR3 length: 15 amino acids. V trimming: 1 base; J trimming: 9 bases; junction bases outside the gene matches: 10. Germline V CDR1 and CDR2: DFQATT, SNEGSKA (reference sequence). CDR3 sequence (DNA): TGCAGTGCTAGAGGAACCGGGACAGGGGGCGGAGGGCAGTACTTC. Translation gives CSARGTGTGGGGQYF.

This clonotype was observed at least ten times. The chain has TRBV14 and TRBJ2-1; 11 nucleotides match TRBD2. The CDR3 contains 16 residues. V trimming: 3 bases; J trimming: 4 bases; junction bases outside the gene matches: 5. Germline V gives CDR1 SGHDN, CDR2 FVKESK. CDR3 DNA: TGTGCCAGCAGCCATCTACTAGCGGGAGTATACAATGAGCAGTTCTTC. Amino acid sequence: CASSHLLAGVYNEQFF. The full variable domain, completed using reference TRBV14 and TRBJ2-1, is EAGVTQFPSHSVIEKGQTVTLRCDPISGHDNLYWYRRVMGKEIKFLLHFVKESKQDESGMPNNRFLAERTGGTYSTLKVQPAELEDSGVYFCASSHLLAGVYNEQFFGPGTRLTVL.